One and the same sample provided the 11 T cell receptor beta chains below, sequenced in a study of OX40 agonist ivuxolimab in advanced cancers. The method was immunoSEQ multiplex PCR; TCRdb's version includes in-frame clones alone and lacks a portion of them. The repertoire holds about 45,000 clones, with around nine tenths as singletons. Sequenced material: CD4+ or CD8+ T cells sorted from blood, taken in a trial of the OX40 agonist ivuxolimab. The source of these receptors is an adult with an advanced solid tumor such as melanoma, head and neck, liver or kidney cancer.

CDR3 DNA: TGCGCCAGCAGTGGGGACAGGTTGGGGTCACCCCTCCACTTT. This translates into CASSGDRLGSPLHF. The gene calls are TRBV10-1 and TRBJ1-6; 8 bases match TRBD1. The V gene's germline CDR1 is WNHNN and CDR2 SYGVQD (reference sequence). J lost 10 bases, V lost 4 bases, and 6 bases had no gene match. The CDR3 has 14 amino acids.

This chain connects TRBV18 to TRBJ1-3; 9 bases match TRBD1. The CDR3 runs 13 residues. V lost 3 bases and J lost 8; bases outside the gene matches: 2. Germline V gene sequence: CDR1 KGHSH, CDR2 LQKENI. The CDR3 is CASSPGQGDTIYF. Written as DNA, the CDR3 is TGTGCCAGCTCACCGGGACAGGGTGACACCATATATTTT.

The rearrangement joins TRBV4-3 to TRBJ2-5, with D perhaps TRBD2 (6 bases). CDR1 is LGHNA, CDR2 YSLEER, per germline. Trimming removed 0 bases at V and 5 bases at J, with 13 bases between. The CDR3 length is 15 residues. The CDR3, as DNA: TGCGCCAGCAGCCAAGAAAGGCGGGACTGGGAGACCCAGTACTTC. Amino acid sequence: CASSQERRDWETQYF.

This rearrangement joins TRBV7-2 to TRBJ2-1; TRBD1 matches 8 bases. CDR1 is SGHTA and CDR2 is FQGNSA in the germline V gene. This CDR3 is 17 amino acids long. The trim removed 5 bases at V and 4 bases at J, leaving 13 bases unmatched. The CDR3 DNA reads as TGTGCCAGCAGCCCCCAATTGGCAGGGGGCCTGTACAATGAGCAGTTCTTC. Its translation is CASSPQLAGGLYNEQFF.

The chain links TRBV5-6 to TRBJ2-7; D is perhaps TRBD2 (6 bases). This CDR3 contains 12 residues. In germline, CDR1 is SGHDT, CDR2 YYEEEE. Trimming took 2 bases from V and 7 from J, leaving 10 bases between them. The chain's CDR3 is CASSLADYEQYF. In nucleotides, the CDR3 is TGTGCCAGCAGCTTAGCGGACTATGAGCAGTACTTC.

The chain uses TRBV7-3 and TRBJ2-3; perhaps TRBD2 as D (5 bases). The V end was cut by 5 bases, the J end by 0 bases, with 12 bases between. Germline CDR1 and CDR2: SGHTA and FQGTGA. The CDR3 has 15 amino acids. The CDR3 protein is CASSPQRSSTDTQYF. CDR3 sequence (DNA): TGTGCCAGCAGCCCCCAGCGGAGCAGCACAGATACGCAGTATTTT.

This clone was counted only a few times. The rearrangement links TRBV30 to TRBJ1-1; no clear D. The V and J ends lost 0 bases and 1 base respectively, with 6 bases between them. In germline, CDR1 is GTSNPN, CDR2 SVGIG (reference sequence). The CDR3 is made up of 13 amino acids. CDR3: CAWSVGPNTEAFF. CDR3 in DNA: TGTGCCTGGAGTGTCGGCCCGAACACTGAAGCTTTCTTT.

CDR3 sequence reads: CASTRTETYEQYF. DNA for the CDR3: TGTGCCAGCACCCGGACAGAGACTTACGAGCAGTACTTC. V and J are TRBV7-8 and TRBJ2-7; a weak D match, TRBD1 (6 bases). V lost 7 bases, J lost 4 bases, and 14 bases lay in between. The CDR3 is made up of 13 amino acids. Germline CDR1 reads SGHVS; CDR2 reads FQNEAQ.

A single count supports this clone. The V call is TRBV18, the J call TRBJ2-7; 7 bases fit TRBD1. CDR3 size: 12 residues. Germline trimming cut 2 bases from V and 6 bases from J; bases unmatched to any gene: 1. Germline CDR1 KGHSH, CDR2 LQKENI. CDR3 nucleotides: TGTGCCAGCTCACCAGACAGGGTCGAGCAGTACTTC. The encoded protein is CASSPDRVEQYF.

In this sample, this clone turned up a few times. The V gene is TRBV7-8, the J gene TRBJ1-6; D ambiguous. The germline gives CDR1 SGHVS, CDR2 FQNEAQ. This CDR3 region has 16 residues. Trimming cost V 6 bases and J 7 bases, with 19 bases left between them. As DNA, the CDR3 is TGTGCCAGCAGTCCAATGGGTCCAGGAGTAAATTCACCCCTCCACTTT. Translated: CASSPMGPGVNSPLHF.

The chain employs TRBV29-1 and TRBJ1-3; 9 bases map to TRBD1. The germline CDR1 and CDR2 sequences are SQVTM and ANQGSEA. This CDR3 contains 13 residues. With 6 bases clipped from V and 2 bases from J, the junction kept 2 bases outside the gene matches. CDR3 residues: CSVRDRAGNTIYF. CDR3 sequence (DNA): TGCAGCGTCCGGGACAGGGCTGGAAACACCATATATTTT.